A selection of T cell receptor beta chains follows, all from one sample in a study of OX40 agonist ivuxolimab in advanced cancers. Data came from immunoSEQ multiplex PCR; TCRdb stores just in-frame clones and leaves some out. The sample lists tens of thousands of clones; 80% to 90% were seen once. This sample comprised CD4+ or CD8+ T cells sorted from blood, obtained in a trial of the OX40 agonist ivuxolimab. The receptors come from an adult with an advanced solid tumor such as melanoma, head and neck, liver or kidney cancer. Both conserved end residues are part of each CDR3. Each record gives: CDR3 protein, CDR3 DNA, D gene, J gene, V gene, clone size. A D gene is named only where the DNA matches it firmly. Some rows mark clone size as missing; the rest say once, few, many or name a class of expanded clone.

CDR3 protein: CATSRAGQGSHEQYF; CDR3 DNA: TGTGCCACCAGCAGAGCGGGACAGGGGTCCCACGAGCAGTACTTC; D gene: TRBD1; J gene: TRBJ2-7; V gene: TRBV15; clone size: .
CDR3 protein: CASSLAPGPEQFF; CDR3 DNA: TGTGCTAGCAGCTTAGCGCCTGGCCCTGAGCAGTTCTTC; D gene: .; J gene: TRBJ2-1; V gene: TRBV7-7; clone size: .
CDR3 protein: CASSLVGGYTEAFF; CDR3 DNA: TGTGCCAGCAGCTTAGTCGGGGGATACACTGAAGCTTTCTTT; D gene: .; J gene: TRBJ1-1; V gene: TRBV7-8; clone size: .
CDR3 protein: CASGRTGELFF; CDR3 DNA: TGTGCAAGCGGCCGCACCGGGGAGCTGTTTTTT; D gene: .; J gene: TRBJ2-2; V gene: TRBV9; clone size: .
CDR3 protein: CASSELAGGRLEQFF; CDR3 DNA: TGCGCCAGCAGTGAATTGGCGGGAGGGCGGCTTGAGCAGTTCTTC; D gene: TRBD2; J gene: TRBJ2-1; V gene: TRBV10-2; clone size: .
CDR3 protein: CASSSSVPAFF; CDR3 DNA: TGTGCCAGCAGCTCGTCGGTCCCAGCTTTCTTT; D gene: .; J gene: TRBJ1-1; V gene: TRBV7-9; clone size: .
CDR3 protein: CASSSGTSGANTGELFF; CDR3 DNA: TGTGCCAGCAGCTCTGGGACTAGCGGGGCGAACACCGGGGAGCTGTTTTTT; D gene: TRBD2; J gene: TRBJ2-2; V gene: TRBV11-3; clone size: .
CDR3 protein: CASSLAPSRAQYF; CDR3 DNA: TGTGCCAGCAGCTTAGCCCCATCTAGGGCGCAGTACTTC; D gene: .; J gene: TRBJ2-7; V gene: TRBV11-2; clone size: .
CDR3 protein: CASSPVWGDYGYTF; CDR3 DNA: TGTGCCAGCAGCCCAGTTTGGGGGGACTATGGCTACACCTTC; D gene: .; J gene: TRBJ1-2; V gene: TRBV14; clone size: .
CDR3 protein: CASRPNRDYETQYF; CDR3 DNA: TGTGCCAGCAGACCTAACCGGGACTATGAGACCCAGTACTTC; D gene: TRBD2; J gene: TRBJ2-5; V gene: TRBV27; clone size: medium-sized
CDR3 protein: CASSGTGTDTQYF; CDR3 DNA: TGTGCCAGCTCAGGGACAGGCACAGATACGCAGTATTTT; D gene: TRBD1; J gene: TRBJ2-3; V gene: TRBV18; clone size: .
CDR3 protein: CASSPTVQGVPYEQYF; CDR3 DNA: TGTGCCAGCTCACCAACAGTTCAGGGGGTTCCCTACGAGCAGTACTTC; D gene: TRBD1; J gene: TRBJ2-7; V gene: TRBV18; clone size: .
CDR3 protein: CASSYPRRSNTIYF; CDR3 DNA: TGTGCCAGCAGTTACCCCAGAAGGTCGAACACCATATATTTT; D gene: .; J gene: TRBJ1-3; V gene: TRBV6-6; clone size: .
CDR3 protein: CAWSGGGSNQPQHF; CDR3 DNA: TGTGCCTGGAGTGGGGGCGGTAGCAATCAGCCCCAGCATTTT; D gene: .; J gene: TRBJ1-5; V gene: TRBV30; clone size: .
CDR3 protein: CAWRRWEGTDTQYF; CDR3 DNA: TGTGCCTGGAGACGGTGGGAAGGGACAGATACGCAGTATTTT; D gene: .; J gene: TRBJ2-3; V gene: TRBV30; clone size: .
CDR3 protein: CAWSVQVNTEAFF; CDR3 DNA: TGTGCCTGGAGTGTACAGGTGAACACTGAAGCTTTCTTT; D gene: .; J gene: TRBJ1-1; V gene: TRBV30; clone size: .
CDR3 protein: CASSPKGKETQYF; CDR3 DNA: TGTGCCAGCTCACCAAAGGGTAAAGAGACCCAGTACTTC; D gene: .; J gene: TRBJ2-5; V gene: TRBV18; clone size: .
CDR3 protein: CASSARDRGRVGELFF; CDR3 DNA: TGTGCCAGCAGCGCCCGGGACAGGGGGAGGGTCGGGGAGCTGTTTTTT; D gene: TRBD1; J gene: TRBJ2-2; V gene: TRBV7-2; clone size: .
CDR3 protein: CASTSWGLSGLASEQYF; CDR3 DNA: TGTGCCAGCACCTCTTGGGGCCTCTCGGGACTAGCTAGCGAGCAGTACTTC; D gene: TRBD2; J gene: TRBJ2-7; V gene: TRBV27; clone size: .
CDR3 protein: CASSRGAEQFF; CDR3 DNA: TGTGCCAGCAGCCGAGGGGCTGAGCAGTTCTTC; D gene: .; J gene: TRBJ2-1; V gene: TRBV5-4; clone size: .
CDR3 protein: CSAIGQTRSFF; CDR3 DNA: TGCAGTGCGATCGGACAGACCCGATCTTTCTTT; D gene: .; J gene: TRBJ1-1; V gene: TRBV20-1; clone size: .
CDR3 protein: CASSVGPGGETQYF; CDR3 DNA: TGTGCCAGCAGCGTAGGCCCGGGTGGAGAGACCCAGTACTTC; D gene: .; J gene: TRBJ2-5; V gene: TRBV9; clone size: .
CDR3 protein: CSVEGTSADTQYF; CDR3 DNA: TGCAGCGTTGAAGGGACTAGCGCAGATACGCAGTATTTT; D gene: TRBD2; J gene: TRBJ2-3; V gene: TRBV29-1; clone size: .
CDR3 protein: CASSEAGYEQYF; CDR3 DNA: TGTGCCAGCAGTGAAGCGGGGTACGAGCAGTACTTC; D gene: TRBD2; J gene: TRBJ2-7; V gene: TRBV6-5; clone size: .
CDR3 protein: CASSGGYDGYTF; CDR3 DNA: TGTGCCAGCAGTGGGGGGTACGATGGCTACACCTTC; D gene: .; J gene: TRBJ1-2; V gene: TRBV7-2; clone size: .
CDR3 protein: CASSRAVSNQPQHF; CDR3 DNA: TGTGCCAGCAGCCGAGCCGTTAGCAATCAGCCCCAGCATTTT; D gene: .; J gene: TRBJ1-5; V gene: TRBV5-6; clone size: .
CDR3 protein: CSVEVRLAHEQFF; CDR3 DNA: TGCAGCGTTGAAGTACGGCTAGCACATGAGCAGTTCTTC; D gene: .; J gene: TRBJ2-1; V gene: TRBV29-1; clone size: .
CDR3 protein: CASSPQGGNYEQYF; CDR3 DNA: TGTGCCAGCTCACCCCAGGGGGGAAACTACGAGCAGTACTTC; D gene: .; J gene: TRBJ2-7; V gene: TRBV18; clone size: .
CDR3 protein: CASSEKLAGTTDTQYF; CDR3 DNA: TGTGCCAGCAGTGAAAAACTAGCGGGAACGACAGATACGCAGTATTTT; D gene: TRBD2; J gene: TRBJ2-3; V gene: TRBV6-1; clone size: .
CDR3 protein: CASSLGLLGGGYQETQYF; CDR3 DNA: TGCGCCAGCAGCTTGGGACTACTCGGGGGAGGGTACCAAGAGACCCAGTACTTC; D gene: TRBD2; J gene: TRBJ2-5; V gene: TRBV5-1; clone size: .
CDR3 protein: CASSVGRDSSYGYTF; CDR3 DNA: TGTGCCAGCAGCGTAGGCAGGGACTCGTCCTATGGCTACACCTTC; D gene: .; J gene: TRBJ1-2; V gene: TRBV9; clone size: .
CDR3 protein: CASSPGTGSGELFF; CDR3 DNA: TGTGCCAGCTCACCCGGGACAGGTTCCGGGGAGCTGTTTTTT; D gene: TRBD1; J gene: TRBJ2-2; V gene: TRBV18; clone size: few
CDR3 protein: CASSLSGQGNSPLHF; CDR3 DNA: TGTGCCAGCAGCTTGTCGGGACAGGGTAATTCACCCCTCCACTTT; D gene: TRBD1; J gene: TRBJ1-6; V gene: TRBV5-4; clone size: .
CDR3 protein: CASSHPSGPTYEQYF; CDR3 DNA: TGTGCCAGCAGTCACCCTAGCGGGCCTACCTACGAGCAGTACTTC; D gene: TRBD2; J gene: TRBJ2-7; V gene: TRBV28; clone size: .
CDR3 protein: CASSEGQKETQYF; CDR3 DNA: TGCGCCAGCAGCGAGGGACAGAAAGAGACCCAGTACTTC; D gene: TRBD1; J gene: TRBJ2-5; V gene: TRBV5-1; clone size: .
CDR3 protein: CASKLTGTSGIGQFF; CDR3 DNA: TGTGCCAGCAAGCTAACCGGGACTAGCGGGATTGGGCAGTTCTTC; D gene: TRBD2; J gene: TRBJ2-1; V gene: TRBV28; clone size: .
CDR3 protein: CASTRGYRPYEQYF; CDR3 DNA: TGTGCCAGCACCCGGGGGTACCGTCCCTACGAGCAGTACTTC; D gene: .; J gene: TRBJ2-7; V gene: TRBV28; clone size: .
CDR3 protein: CASTARQGRYGYTF; CDR3 DNA: TGTGCCAGCACCGCAAGACAGGGTCGCTATGGCTACACCTTC; D gene: TRBD1; J gene: TRBJ1-2; V gene: TRBV28; clone size: .
CDR3 protein: CATSTGTSGTDTQYF; CDR3 DNA: TGCGCCACCAGTACCGGGACTTCGGGAACAGATACGCAGTATTTT; D gene: .; J gene: TRBJ2-3; V gene: TRBV10-1; clone size: .
CDR3 protein: CASRPLAGDGTQYF; CDR3 DNA: TGTGCCAGCAGGCCGCTAGCGGGAGATGGGACCCAGTACTTC; D gene: TRBD2; J gene: TRBJ2-5; V gene: TRBV27; clone size: .
CDR3 protein: CASKRRGVPNTEAFF; CDR3 DNA: TGTGCCAGCAAGCGAAGGGGCGTCCCGAACACTGAAGCTTTCTTT; D gene: .; J gene: TRBJ1-1; V gene: TRBV2; clone size: .
CDR3 protein: CAISPRDLLYEQYF; CDR3 DNA: TGTGCCATCAGCCCCCGGGACTTACTCTACGAGCAGTACTTC; D gene: .; J gene: TRBJ2-7; V gene: TRBV10-3; clone size: .
CDR3 protein: CASSGGISYEQYF; CDR3 DNA: TGTGCCAGTAGTGGGGGAATCTCCTACGAGCAGTACTTC; D gene: .; J gene: TRBJ2-7; V gene: TRBV28; clone size: .
CDR3 protein: CASTELGAGNTIYF; CDR3 DNA: TGTGCCAGCACTGAACTAGGGGCTGGAAACACCATATATTTT; D gene: .; J gene: TRBJ1-3; V gene: TRBV2; clone size: .
CDR3 protein: CASSLSPRPSGTEAFF; CDR3 DNA: TGTGCCAGCAGTCTAAGCCCCCGTCCATCAGGCACTGAAGCTTTCTTT; D gene: .; J gene: TRBJ1-1; V gene: TRBV27; clone size: .
CDR3 protein: CASSARVPLQETQYF; CDR3 DNA: TGTGCCAGCAGCGCCAGGGTCCCCCTCCAAGAGACCCAGTACTTC; D gene: .; J gene: TRBJ2-5; V gene: TRBV7-9; clone size: once
CDR3 protein: CASSPKRAPRGYTF; CDR3 DNA: TGTGCCAGCTCACCAAAAAGGGCCCCCCGGGGCTACACCTTC; D gene: .; J gene: TRBJ1-2; V gene: TRBV18; clone size: once
CDR3 protein: CASSLTAVTEAFF; CDR3 DNA: TGTGCCAGCAGTTTAACGGCTGTCACTGAAGCTTTCTTT; D gene: .; J gene: TRBJ1-1; V gene: TRBV28; clone size: .